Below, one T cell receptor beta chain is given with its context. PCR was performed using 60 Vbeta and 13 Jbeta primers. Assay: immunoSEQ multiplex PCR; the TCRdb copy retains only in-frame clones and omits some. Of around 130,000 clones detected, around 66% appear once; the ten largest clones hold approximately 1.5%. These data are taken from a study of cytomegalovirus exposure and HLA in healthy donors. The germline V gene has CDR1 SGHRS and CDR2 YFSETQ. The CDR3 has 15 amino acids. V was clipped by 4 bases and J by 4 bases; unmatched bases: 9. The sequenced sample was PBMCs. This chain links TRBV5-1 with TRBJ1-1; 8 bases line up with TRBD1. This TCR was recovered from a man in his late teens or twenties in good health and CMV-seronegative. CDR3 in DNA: TGCGCCAGCAGCGTAAACCAGGGGGCGAGCACTGAAGCTTTCTTT. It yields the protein CASSVNQGASTEAFF.